This T cell receptor (beta chain) was recorded in a study of CD8+CD57+ T cells in acquired aplastic anemia. Patients selected for sequencing had displayed CD8+CD57+ cell expansion by flow cytometry. Severe acquired aplastic anemia was the diagnosis recorded for all patients. By the time of blood sampling, patients had still received no therapy. Germline CDR1 SGHTA, CDR2 FQGTGA. The CDR3 has 13 residues. V shed 2 bases, J shed 15 bases, and the junction held 9 bases outside the gene matches. Profiles of TCR beta VDJ and CDR3 were generated from a genomic DNA template. TCRdb re-called the reads through MiXCR, storing one row per CDR3 protein. The table lists over 150,000 distinct CDR3 sequences, about three fifths of them singletons.

The sample consisted of sorted CD4+, CD8+, or CD8+CD57+ T cells (not recorded which) from PBMCs. The clonotype comes from a human donor with aplastic anemia. The chain couples TRBV7-3 to TRBJ2-1; 8 bases agree with TRBD2. In nucleotides, the CDR3 is TGTGCCAGCAGCTTATTGGGCGGGGGGCCTCGGTTCTTC. Its protein product is CASSLLGGGPRFF.